This T cell receptor (beta chain) was sequenced for a study of cytomegalovirus exposure and HLA in healthy donors. General study findings and limits: There were some public TCRs occurring in many donors, but most TCR sequences were rare. A few chains tied to CMV proved CMV antigen-specific in vitro. Looking again later, the authors saw that most CMV-associated TCR beta chains seemed HLA-restricted. In presence/absence analyses, roughly uniform sequencing depth across donors was assumed.

Points on this clone: Antigen specificity is unknown.

V shed 4 bases, J shed 1 base, and the junction held 3 bases outside the gene matches. The CDR3 runs to 15 residues. Germline values: CDR1 MNHEY, CDR2 SVGAGI. Both 60 Vbeta primers and 13 Jbeta primers went into the PCR. Here immunoSEQ multiplex PCR was the method, and the copy in TCRdb shows in-frame clones only, minus some. Of 60,000 to 95,000 clones in the sample, 80% to 90% were seen once. The sequence derives from a man aged 65 to 79 in good health and CMV-seropositive. Source material: PBMCs. The V and J genes are TRBV6-5 and TRBJ2-2, with 7 nucleotides matching TRBD1. The CDR3 bases are TGTGCCAGCAGTTCGGGACAGTGGAACACCGGGGAGCTGTTTTTT. It is translated as CASSSGQWNTGELFF.